This T cell receptor (beta chain) was profiled in a study of shared clonotypes between healthy human individuals. This table comes from immunoSEQ multiplex PCR, and its TCRdb copy is limited to in-frame clones, with some not included. This sample carries roughly 2.6 million clones, more than 90% of them seen once, and the ten largest clones take around 0.14%. Trimming took 2 bases from V and 6 from J; bases not matched to a gene: 4. Germline CDR1 LNHNV, CDR2 YYDKDF (reference sequence). The CDR3 runs to 15 residues. The rearrangement links TRBV15 to TRBJ1-4; TRBD1 matches 9 bases. The receptor's source is a man younger than 30 in good health. Sequencing was done on a sample of naive CD4+ T cells sorted from blood. Documented subset: CD45RA+ positively selected. CDR3 amino acids: CATSRQGQGDEKLFF. As DNA, the CDR3 is TGTGCCACCAGCAGACAGGGACAGGGAGATGAAAAACTGTTTTTT.